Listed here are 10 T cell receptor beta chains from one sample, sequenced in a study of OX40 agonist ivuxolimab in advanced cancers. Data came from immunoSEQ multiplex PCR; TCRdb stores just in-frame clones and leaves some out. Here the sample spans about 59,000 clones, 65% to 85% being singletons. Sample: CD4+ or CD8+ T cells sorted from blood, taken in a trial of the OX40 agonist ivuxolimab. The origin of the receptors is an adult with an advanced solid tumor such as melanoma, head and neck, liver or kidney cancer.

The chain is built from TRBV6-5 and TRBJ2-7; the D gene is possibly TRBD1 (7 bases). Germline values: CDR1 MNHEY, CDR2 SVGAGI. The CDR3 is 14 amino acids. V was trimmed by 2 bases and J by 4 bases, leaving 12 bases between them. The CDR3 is CASSYSQGGYEQYF. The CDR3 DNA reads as TGTGCCAGCAGTTACAGCCAGGGGGGTTACGAGCAGTACTTC.

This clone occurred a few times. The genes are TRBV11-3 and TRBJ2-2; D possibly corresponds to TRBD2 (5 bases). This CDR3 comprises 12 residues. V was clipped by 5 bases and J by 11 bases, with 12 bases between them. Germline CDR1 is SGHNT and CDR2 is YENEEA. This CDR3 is CASSASRGELFF. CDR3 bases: TGTGCCAGCAGCGCGAGTCGGGGTGAGCTGTTTTTT.

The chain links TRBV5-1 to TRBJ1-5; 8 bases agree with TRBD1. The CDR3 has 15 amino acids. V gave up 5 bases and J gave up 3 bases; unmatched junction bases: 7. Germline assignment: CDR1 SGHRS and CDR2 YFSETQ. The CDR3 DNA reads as TGCGCCAGCAGTCCCGGACAGGGTAACAATCAGCCCCAGCATTTT. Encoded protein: CASSPGQGNNQPQHF.

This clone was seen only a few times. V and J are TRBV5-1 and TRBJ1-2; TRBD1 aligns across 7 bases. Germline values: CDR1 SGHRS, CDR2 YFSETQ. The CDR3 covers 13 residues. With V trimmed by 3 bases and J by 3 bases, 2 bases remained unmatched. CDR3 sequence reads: CASSSGTDYGYTF. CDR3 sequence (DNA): TGCGCCAGCAGCTCCGGGACAGACTATGGCTACACCTTC.

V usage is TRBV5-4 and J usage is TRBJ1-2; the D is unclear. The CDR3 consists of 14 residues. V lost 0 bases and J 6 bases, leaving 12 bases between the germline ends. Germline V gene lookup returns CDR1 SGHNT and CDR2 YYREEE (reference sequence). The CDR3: CASSLDPNENGYTF. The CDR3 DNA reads TGTGCCAGCAGCTTGGACCCGAATGAAAATGGCTACACCTTC.

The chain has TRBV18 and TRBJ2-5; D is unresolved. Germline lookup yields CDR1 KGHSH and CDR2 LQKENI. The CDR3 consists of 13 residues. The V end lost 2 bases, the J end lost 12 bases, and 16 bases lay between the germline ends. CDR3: CASSPRLSTLKYF. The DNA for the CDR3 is TGTGCCAGCTCACCAAGGCTTTCAACGCTTAAGTACTTC.

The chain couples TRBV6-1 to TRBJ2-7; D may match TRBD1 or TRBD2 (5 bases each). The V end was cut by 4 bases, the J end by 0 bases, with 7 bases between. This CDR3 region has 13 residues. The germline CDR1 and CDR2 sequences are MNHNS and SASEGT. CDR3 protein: CASSAGTSYEQYF. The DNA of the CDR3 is TGTGCCAGCAGTGCCGGGACCTCCTACGAGCAGTACTTC.

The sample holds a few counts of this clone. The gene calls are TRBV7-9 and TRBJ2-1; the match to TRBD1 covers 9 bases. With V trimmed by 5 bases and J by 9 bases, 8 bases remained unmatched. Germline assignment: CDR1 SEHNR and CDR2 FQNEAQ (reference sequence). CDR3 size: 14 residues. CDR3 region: CASSLRDRETEQFF. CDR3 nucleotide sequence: TGTGCCAGCAGCCTCCGGGACAGGGAGACTGAGCAGTTCTTC.

For the CDR3, the DNA is TGTGCTAGTGGTTTGGTACAGGGGGCGGGCAATCAGCCCCAGCATTTT. The encoded protein is CASGLVQGAGNQPQHF. This sequence joins TRBV12-5 and TRBJ1-5, with TRBD1 matching 9 bases. In germline, CDR1 is LGHNT, CDR2 FRNRAP. Trimming took 0 bases from V and 2 from J; bases not matched to a gene: 2. CDR3 size: 16 residues.

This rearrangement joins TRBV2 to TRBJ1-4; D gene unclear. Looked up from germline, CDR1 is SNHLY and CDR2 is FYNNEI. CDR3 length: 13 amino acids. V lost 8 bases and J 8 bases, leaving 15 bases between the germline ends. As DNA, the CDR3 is TGTGCCAGCCGAGTGAGTGTCGGGGAAAAACTGTTTTTT. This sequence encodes CASRVSVGEKLFF.